This entry lists 11 T cell receptor beta chains sequenced from one sample in a study of cytotoxic CD8 clonotypes in ibrutinib-treated CLL. Clones were read by immunoSEQ multiplex PCR, and TCRdb kept only the in-frame ones, dropping some. The table records about 250,000 clones, around 70% of them present only once. This material consisted of PBMCs, taken after 24 months of ibrutinib treatment. The source is a human donor with chronic lymphocytic leukemia.

V gene TRBV29-1 combines with J gene TRBJ1-2, with unresolved D. CDR1 is SQVTM, CDR2 ANQGSEA, per germline. Deletions cut 3 bases from V and 11 bases from J, with 19 bases between. The CDR3 covers 13 residues. In nucleotides, the CDR3 is TGCAGCGTTGAGGGTAGGCTACATGGAGGTTACACCTTC. It specifies CSVEGRLHGGYTF.

DNA of the CDR3: TGTGCCAGCAGCCAGAAGGGAGGCTCCTACGAGCAGTACTTC. Translation: CASSQKGGSYEQYF. The chain has TRBV4-2 and TRBJ2-7; perhaps TRBD2 as D (6 bases). The germline V gene has CDR1 LGHNA and CDR2 YNFKEQ. Trimming pared 3 bases from V and 0 bases from J, leaving 9 bases between. The CDR3 contains 14 residues.

V usage is TRBV4-2 and J usage is TRBJ2-7; D assignment may be TRBD1 or TRBD2 (6 bases each). The CDR3 is made up of 19 amino acids. Germline CDR1 reads LGHNA; CDR2 reads YNFKEQ. The V and J ends lost 4 bases and 0 bases respectively, with 25 bases between them. CDR3 residues: CASSLPPGLQKGHSYEQYF. The CDR3 DNA reads as TGTGCCAGCAGCCTCCCCCCGGGACTCCAAAAGGGACACTCCTACGAGCAGTACTTC.

The CDR3 DNA reads TGTGCCAGCAGCGGGTCCGGGACAGCAGGTGAAGCTTTCTTT. It codes for CASSGSGTAGEAFF. V usage is TRBV9 and J usage is TRBJ1-1, with 7 nucleotides matching TRBD1. CDR1 SGDLS and CDR2 YYNGEE come from the germline V gene. V lost 3 bases and J lost 7; bases outside the gene matches: 9. CDR3 length: 14 residues. Combining the CDR3 with reference TRBV9 and TRBJ1-1 gives the whole variable domain DSGVTQTPKHLITATGQRVTLRCSPRSGDLSVYWYQQSLDQGLQFLIQYYNGEERAKGNILERFSAQQFPDLHSELNLSSLELGDSALYFCASSGSGTAGEAFFGQGTRLTVV.

The V and J genes are TRBV19 and TRBJ1-5, with 9 bases identical to TRBD1. CDR1 is LNHDA and CDR2 is SQIVND in the germline V gene (reference sequence). V lost 5 bases, J lost 5 bases, and 4 bases stayed unmatched. The CDR3 extends over 14 amino acids. The CDR3 DNA is TGTGCCAGTAGTGCAACAGGGGGCGATCAGCCCCAGCATTTT. It encodes CASSATGGDQPQHF. The variable domain in full, completed from reference TRBV19 and TRBJ1-5, reads DGGITQSPKYLFRKEGQNVTLSCEQNLNHDAMYWYRQDPGQGLRLIYYSQIVNDFQKGDIAEGYSVSREKKESFPLTVTSAQKNPTAFYLCASSATGGDQPQHFGDGTRLSIL.

This clone was recorded a few times. The CDR3 sequence is CASRGTFNTGELFF. The CDR3 DNA reads TGTGCCAGCAGAGGGACTTTCAACACCGGGGAGCTGTTTTTT. The V and J genes are TRBV6-1 and TRBJ2-2; maybe TRBD2 (6 bases). This CDR3 region has 14 residues. Per germline, CDR1 MNHNS and CDR2 SASEGT. Trimming cost V 6 bases and J 2 bases, with 10 bases left between them.

With respect to this clone: Other DNA sequences in this specimen translate into the identical CDR3. J is TRBJ2-7 and V is TRBV6-6; D is uncertain. V dropped 0 bases and J dropped 1 base, with 7 bases sitting between them. From germline, CDR1 is MNHNY and CDR2 SVGAGI (reference sequence). The CDR3 is 14 residues long. The CDR3 region is CASSYSGESYEQYF. DNA for the CDR3: TGTGCCAGCAGTTACTCCGGCGAGTCCTACGAGCAGTACTTC.

This chain uses TRBV11-2 with TRBJ2-5; TRBD2 agrees at 12 bases. V gave up 1 base and J gave up 2 bases; unmatched junction bases: 5. The length of the CDR3 is 17 residues. The germline CDR1 and CDR2 sequences are SGHAT and FQNNGV. CDR3 sequence: CASSLVGLAGRQETQYF. The CDR3 DNA sequence: TGTGCCAGCAGCTTAGTTGGACTAGCGGGACGACAAGAGACCCAGTACTTC.

The genes are TRBV27 and TRBJ2-4, with D perhaps TRBD1 (5 bases). Germline lookup yields CDR1 MNHEY and CDR2 SMNVEV (reference sequence). V shed 7 bases and J shed 1 base, with 17 bases lying between them. The CDR3 has 16 amino acids. Here the CDR3 DNA reads TGTGCCAGCATGGGGCTGGCCCCCGGGGCCAAAAACATTCAGTACTTC. Amino acid sequence: CASMGLAPGAKNIQYF.

The genes are TRBV2 and TRBJ1-3, with a possible D match to TRBD1 (6 bases). Germline lookup yields CDR1 SNHLY and CDR2 FYNNEI. This CDR3 region has 14 residues. V was cut by 6 bases and J by 4 bases, with 13 bases left in between. Written as DNA, the CDR3 is TGTGCCAGCAGACTGGACAGTGGAGGAAACACCATATATTTT. Its translation is CASRLDSGGNTIYF.

This chain uses TRBV27 with TRBJ2-5; D is unresolved. With 6 bases removed from V and 1 base from J, the gap between germline ends came to 15 bases. This CDR3 is 15 amino acids long. Germline CDR1 and CDR2: MNHEY and SMNVEV (reference sequence). The CDR3 reads CASRGREGLQETQYF. The CDR3 DNA reads as TGTGCCAGCAGGGGTAGAGAAGGGCTCCAAGAGACCCAGTACTTC.